This TCR beta chain is drawn from a study of blood T cell repertoires in COVID-19. On the study more broadly: From the United States, Italy and Spain came samples of acute and convalescent COVID-19. PBMCs, B-cell-depleted T cells, or T cells provided the cDNA or gDNA that made up the material.

As processed by the authors: Using reference gene primer amplification, nucleated cell counts were estimated. Clones were sequenced by immunoSEQ multiplex PCR, and TCRdb holds only the in-frame ones, with some missing. V and J calls and clone size come straight from that table; D and trimming were deduced from the DNA. The profile shows under 200,000 clones, over 70% of them singletons. The CDR3 loop spans 15 amino acids. Germline V gene sequence: CDR1 LGHDT, CDR2 YNNKEL (reference sequence). Trimming removed 0 bases at V and 10 bases at J, with 13 bases between. Material: peripheral blood. J is TRBJ1-6 and V is TRBV3-1 (or the pseudogene TRBV3-2), with no clear D. This receptor was taken from a woman older than 75 with active or convalescent COVID-19. The CDR3 DNA is TGTGCCAGCAGCCAAGAAAGCGGGTTCGAGTCACCCCTCCACTTT. This gives the protein CASSQESGFESPLHF.